The 4 T cell receptor beta chains below were found in one sample sequenced in a study of spatial heterogeneity in lung cancer. General study findings and limits: One measure, the expanded intratumoral alpha and beta TCR count, tracked tumor mutation counts.

TCRdb re-called the 5' RACE reads through MiXCR, storing one row per CDR3 protein. Seen here are about 16,000 distinct CDR3 sequences, 6% to 7% observed once, and the top ten hold about 20%. Their antigens remain unidentified. Sample time point: sample taken at primary tumor resection. The specimen comprised lung tumor tissue, sampled at surgery. The receptors come from a female donor with early-stage non-small cell lung cancer.

For this clonotype: The library was built for alpha chains, so this beta chain is an off-target read and its size means little. The genes are TRBV6-5 and TRBJ2-7; the D call may be TRBD1 or TRBD2 (5 bases each). Germline V gives CDR1 MNHEY, CDR2 SVGAGI. The CDR3 runs 14 residues. The V gene lost 0 bases and the J gene lost 4 bases, with 10 bases spanning the gap. This CDR3 reads CASSYSTGRYEQYF. The CDR3 bases are TGTGCCAGCAGTTACTCGACGGGACGGTACGAGCAGTACTTC.

This clonotype has ten or more counts. This beta chain is an off-target read within a library intended for alpha chains, so its frequency means little. This sequence joins TRBV5-1 and TRBJ1-4; D unclear. Trimming cost V 2 bases and J 0 bases, with 14 bases left between them. Germline assignment: CDR1 SGHRS and CDR2 YFSETQ. The CDR3 has 17 residues. The CDR3 reads CASSFRSPGTTNEKLFF. In nucleotides, the CDR3 is TGCGCCAGCAGCTTTCGCTCCCCGGGGACAACTAATGAAAAACTGTTTTTT.

In its sample, this clonotype was seen many times. This beta chain slipped into a library made for alpha chains as a stray read, so its size is not meaningful. The V gene is TRBV29-1, the J gene TRBJ1-1, with D hard to call. The CDR3 has 13 residues. V gave up 7 bases and J gave up 1 base, with 13 bases separating them. Germline values: CDR1 SQVTM, CDR2 ANQGSEA. CDR3 residues: CSASSGGNTEAFF. The CDR3 region has the DNA TGCAGCGCCAGCAGTGGAGGGAACACTGAAGCTTTCTTT.

In this sample, this clonotype turned up a few times. This beta chain slipped into a library made for alpha chains as a stray read, so its size is not meaningful. This sequence joins TRBV7-3 and TRBJ2-2; D is perhaps TRBD1 or TRBD2 (5 bases each). The V end lost 1 base, the J end lost 6 bases, and 12 bases lay between the germline ends. Germline V gives CDR1 SGHTA, CDR2 FQGTGA. The CDR3 is 15 amino acids. The CDR3 reads CASSLNVGDAGELFF. CDR3 sequence (DNA): TGTGCCAGCAGCTTAAACGTGGGGGACGCCGGGGAGCTGTTTTTT.